The 25 T cell receptor beta chains below all came from one sample that was sequenced in a study of blood T cell repertoires in COVID-19. TCRdb's copy holds only in-frame clones and misses some; the assay was immunoSEQ multiplex PCR. The data show approximately 240,000 clones, 87% seen once. What was sequenced was PBMCs or T cells enriched from blood (not recorded which). The receptors were gathered from a woman in her thirties with acute COVID-19.

The V call is TRBV29-1, the J call TRBJ2-7; TRBD2 aligns across 11 bases. Germline V gene sequence: CDR1 SQVTM, CDR2 ANQGSEA. This CDR3 is 14 amino acids long. Unmatched junction bases numbered 11, after V lost 8 bases and J lost 5 bases. The CDR3 DNA is TGCAGCTCCCTAGAAACTAGCGGGAGCCACGAGCAGTACTTC. This encodes CSSLETSGSHEQYF.

The chain has TRBV2 and TRBJ1-2; D is perhaps TRBD1 (5 bases). V lost 6 bases and J lost 6, with 14 bases in between. Germline CDR1 is SNHLY and CDR2 is FYNNEI. This CDR3 is 13 amino acids long. CDR3 in DNA: TGTGCCAGCAGGCCAACAGGCCCCAATGGCTACACCTTC. Translation gives CASRPTGPNGYTF.

The rearrangement links TRBV10-3 to TRBJ2-1, with TRBD1 identical over 12 bases. In germline, CDR1 is ENHRY, CDR2 SYGVKD. V dropped 4 bases and J dropped 7; count of bases not matched to a gene: 8. There are 16 residues in the CDR3. The CDR3 DNA is TGTGCCATCAGTGGACAGGGGACAGGGGGCTTGAATGAGCAGTTCTTC. Protein product: CAISGQGTGGLNEQFF.

This chain links TRBV15 with TRBJ1-4; tentatively, D is TRBD1 (5 bases). This CDR3 spans 18 amino acids. V was clipped by 4 bases and J by 10 bases, with 28 bases between them. From germline, CDR1 is LNHNV and CDR2 YYDKDF (reference sequence). CDR3 in DNA: TGTGCCACCAGCAAAATGCCGGGGGAGGGAAGAACCAGCGGAAAACTGTTTTTT. Protein product: CATSKMPGEGRTSGKLFF.

The chain has TRBV7-3 and TRBJ2-5, with TRBD2 identical over 12 bases. From germline, CDR1 is SGHTA and CDR2 FQGTGA. The CDR3 runs 18 residues. Germline trimming cut 5 bases from V and 3 bases from J; bases unmatched to any gene: 13. This CDR3 reads CASSPGTSGFPPEETQYF. For the CDR3, the DNA is TGTGCCAGCAGCCCCGGGACTAGCGGGTTCCCCCCCGAAGAGACCCAGTACTTC.

The chain recombines TRBV6-5 with TRBJ1-4; no firm D call. Trimming removed 4 bases from V and 8 bases from J, with 11 bases in between. The CDR3 consists of 13 residues. From germline, CDR1 is MNHEY and CDR2 SVGAGI. The CDR3 DNA is TGTGCCAGCAGTTGGTCAGGAATGGAAAAACTGTTTTTT. Its protein is CASSWSGMEKLFF.

V gene TRBV2 combines with J gene TRBJ1-6; a possible D gene is TRBD1 (6 bases). The CDR3 runs to 14 residues. V lost 10 bases to trimming and J lost 3 bases, with 13 bases between them. Germline CDR1 and CDR2: SNHLY and FYNNEI. The DNA for the CDR3 is TGTGCCACCGTCCAGGGGAACTATAATTCACCCCTCCACTTT. It is translated as CATVQGNYNSPLHF.

The gene calls are TRBV4-1 and TRBJ1-5; perhaps TRBD1 as D (6 bases). CDR1 is MGHRA, CDR2 YSYEKL, per germline. The CDR3 has 17 residues. V was shortened by 3 bases and J by 4 bases, with 19 bases between the two germline ends. The chain's CDR3 is CASSHDGQPSRNQPQHF. For the CDR3, the DNA is TGCGCCAGCAGCCATGACGGACAGCCTAGCCGGAATCAGCCCCAGCATTTT.

The genes are TRBV19 and TRBJ1-1, with a possible D match to TRBD1 (6 bases). The germline CDR1 and CDR2 sequences are LNHDA and SQIVND (reference sequence). The CDR3 loop spans 16 amino acids. V lost 5 bases to trimming and J lost 6 bases, with 22 bases between them. CDR3 nucleotides: TGTGCCAGTAGTCCACGACAGCGGGGGCGGGACGCTGAAGCTTTCTTT. It codes for CASSPRQRGRDAEAFF.

The table lists this clone with a count of one. This chain connects TRBV28 to TRBJ1-1, with D tentatively TRBD1 (5 bases). Trimming cost V 4 bases and J 1 base, with 16 bases left between them. CDR3 length: 16 amino acids. Germline CDR1 MDHEN, CDR2 SYDVKM. The CDR3 is CASSSAGRGPNTEAFF. The CDR3 DNA reads as TGTGCCAGCAGTTCCGCCGGGCGGGGCCCGAACACTGAAGCTTTCTTT. The variable domain in full, completed from reference TRBV28 and TRBJ1-1, reads DVKVTQSSRYLVKRTGEKVFLECVQDMDHENMFWYRQDPGLGLRLIYFSYDVKMKEKGDIPEGYSVSREKKERFSLILESASTNQTSMYLCASSSAGRGPNTEAFFGQGTRLTVV.

The chain links TRBV5-4 to TRBJ2-3; D remains ambiguous. The CDR3 runs to 15 residues. The V gene lost 0 bases and the J gene lost 2 bases, with 10 bases spanning the gap. Germline V CDR1 and CDR2: SGHNT, YYREEE (reference sequence). CDR3 protein: CASSLASGFTDTQYF. The CDR3 nucleotides are TGTGCCAGCAGCTTGGCCTCAGGATTCACAGATACGCAGTATTTT.

The rearrangement links TRBV2 to TRBJ1-4, with unresolved D. The V and J ends lost 5 bases and 8 bases respectively, with 15 bases between them. CDR1 and CDR2 from the germline V gene are SNHLY and FYNNEI. This CDR3 region has 14 residues. The CDR3 nucleotides read TGTGCCAGCAGTCCCGGAGGCTCTTGGGAAAAACTGTTTTTT. Residues: CASSPGGSWEKLFF.

Here the CDR3 DNA reads TGTGCCAGCAGTGATAGCGGGAAGGAGGCAGATACGCAGTATTTT. This translates into CASSDSGKEADTQYF. The V call is TRBV5-4, the J call TRBJ2-3; 8 positions agree with TRBD2. V shed 5 bases and J 4 bases; nucleotides not matched to a gene: 9. The CDR3 runs 15 residues. Germline V gives CDR1 SGHNT, CDR2 YYREEE (reference sequence).

This chain connects TRBV6-5 to TRBJ1-1; D uncertain. The germline gives CDR1 MNHEY, CDR2 SVGAGI. This CDR3 spans 13 amino acids. V lost 6 bases to trimming and J lost 3 bases, with 11 bases between them. CDR3 DNA sequence: TGTGCCAGCAGCGATCGACGGGACACTGAAGCTTTCTTT. This translates into CASSDRRDTEAFF.

The table lists this clone with a count of one. The J gene is TRBJ1-3, the V gene TRBV7-9; D is uncertain. V lost 5 bases and J lost 0, with 14 bases in between. CDR1 is SEHNR, CDR2 FQNEAQ, per germline (reference sequence). This CDR3 comprises 16 residues. The CDR3 loop is CASSVFQSHSGNTIYF. CDR3 DNA sequence: TGTGCCAGCAGCGTATTTCAGTCTCACTCTGGAAACACCATATATTTT.

The chain has TRBV4-1 and TRBJ2-1, with a tentative D call TRBD2 (6 bases). The CDR3 runs 15 residues. The V end lost 4 bases, the J end lost 7 bases, and 17 bases lay between the germline ends. The V gene's germline CDR1 is MGHRA and CDR2 YSYEKL. The CDR3 is CASSLSSGVLNEQFF. CDR3 sequence (DNA): TGCGCCAGCAGCCTTAGCTCGGGGGTTCTGAATGAGCAGTTCTTC.

This sequence joins TRBV2 and TRBJ1-2; D uncertain. Trimming shortened V by 3 bases and J by 4 bases, and 9 bases separated the two germline ends. The CDR3 runs 13 residues. Germline CDR1 and CDR2: SNHLY and FYNNEI. The CDR3 DNA follows: TGTGCCAGCAGTGATGACACTGGCTATGGCTACACCTTC. Translating it yields CASSDDTGYGYTF.

DNA of the CDR3: TGTGCCAGCAGCTTGGACAGGGGGCATCAGCCCCAGCATTTT. This sequence encodes CASSLDRGHQPQHF. The chain employs TRBV5-8 and TRBJ1-5; 9 bases are shared with TRBD1. J gave up 5 bases and V 0 bases, and 0 bases lay outside the gene matches. The germline gives CDR1 SGHTS, CDR2 YDEGEE. This CDR3 has 14 amino acids.

The chain recombines TRBV4-1 with TRBJ2-1; 13 nucleotides line up with TRBD2. The junction had 10 bases not matched to a gene; V was cut back by 8 bases and J by 6 bases. Germline values: CDR1 MGHRA, CDR2 YSYEKL. This CDR3 is built from 16 residues. CDR3 loop: CASVQLAGGIGNEQFF. The DNA for the CDR3 is TGCGCCAGCGTGCAACTAGCGGGAGGGATAGGCAATGAGCAGTTCTTC.

This chain links TRBV4-2 with TRBJ2-3; weak D call: TRBD1 (5 bases). Germline loops: CDR1 LGHNA, CDR2 YNFKEQ. Trimming pared 8 bases from V and 4 bases from J, leaving 10 bases between. The CDR3 runs to 12 residues. The CDR3 here is CASGAPADTQYF. Here the CDR3 DNA reads TGTGCCAGCGGGGCGCCGGCAGATACGCAGTATTTT.

CDR3 amino acids: CASSSEGLAGGRNEQFF. The DNA for the CDR3 is TGTGCCAGCAGCTCTGAGGGACTAGCGGGAGGGCGTAATGAGCAGTTCTTC. The chain couples TRBV7-9 to TRBJ2-1, with 16 bases aligning to TRBD2. Trimming took 4 bases from V and 7 from J; bases not matched to a gene: 7. The CDR3 covers 17 residues. Looked up from germline, CDR1 is SEHNR and CDR2 is FQNEAQ (reference sequence).

The chain couples TRBV24-1 to TRBJ2-1; tentatively, D is TRBD2 (6 bases). The CDR3 spans 16 residues. Trimming cost V 4 bases and J 0 bases, with 12 bases left between them. CDR1 KGHDR and CDR2 SFDVKD come from the germline V gene. The CDR3: CATSESGFSSYNEQFF. Written as DNA, the CDR3 is TGTGCCACCAGTGAGAGCGGGTTTAGCTCCTACAATGAGCAGTTCTTC.

This chain uses TRBV10-3 with TRBJ2-3, with D possibly matching TRBD2 (5 bases). In germline, CDR1 is ENHRY, CDR2 SYGVKD. CDR3 length: 14 amino acids. V gave up 8 bases and J gave up 0 bases, with 12 bases separating them. CDR3 residues: CAISGLASTDTQYF. The CDR3 DNA is TGTGCCATCTCCGGACTGGCTAGCACAGATACGCAGTATTTT.

This clone turned up a few times. CDR3 sequence: CASSPGTGGWEKLFF. The CDR3 DNA follows: TGCGCCAGCAGCCCCGGAACAGGGGGCTGGGAAAAACTGTTTTTT. This sequence joins TRBV5-1 and TRBJ1-4, with TRBD1 matching 9 bases. The junction had 9 bases not matched to a gene; V was cut back by 4 bases and J by 8 bases. Germline assignment: CDR1 SGHRS and CDR2 YFSETQ. CDR3 length: 15 amino acids.

The J gene is TRBJ2-2, the V gene TRBV24-1; TRBD2 is a possible D gene (6 bases). CDR1 is KGHDR and CDR2 is SFDVKD in the germline V gene. The germline V and J ends were trimmed by 5 bases and 1 base, with 7 bases remaining between them. This CDR3 spans 14 amino acids. CDR3 nucleotide sequence: TGTGCCACCAGTGCCGGGGGGAACACCGGGGAGCTGTTTTTT. This translates into CATSAGGNTGELFF.